A single sample is the source of the 20 T cell receptor beta chains below, sequenced in a study of T cell responses to AZD1222 COVID-19 vaccine. Assay used: immunoSEQ multiplex PCR; TCRdb lists only in-frame clones, some missing. The table records some 80,000 clones, 70% to 90% of them present only once. The sequenced sample was peripheral blood, obtained on day 0 of AZD1222 vaccination. The receptors come from an adult in good health.

This chain joins TRBV14 and TRBJ2-3, with 7 nucleotides matching TRBD2. In germline, CDR1 is SGHDN, CDR2 FVKESK. The V segment lost 1 base and the J segment 2 bases; nucleotides outside the gene matches: 9. The CDR3 extends over 17 amino acids. The CDR3 here is CASSQGSRDYFTDTQYF. In DNA form, the CDR3 reads TGTGCCAGCAGCCAAGGTTCCCGGGACTACTTCACAGATACGCAGTATTTT.

The chain couples TRBV27 to TRBJ1-6, with D unclear. V lost 7 bases, J lost 2 bases, and 12 bases lay in between. Germline lookup yields CDR1 MNHEY and CDR2 SMNVEV (reference sequence). This CDR3 contains 15 residues. The CDR3 loop is CASKLVHTYNSPLHF. The CDR3 nucleotides are TGTGCCAGCAAGTTAGTACACACCTATAATTCACCCCTCCACTTT.

This clone was picked up one time. V is TRBV19 and J is TRBJ1-5; D might be TRBD1 (5 bases). The germline V gene encodes CDR1 LNHDA and CDR2 SQIVND (reference sequence). CDR3 length: 15 amino acids. Deletions cut 3 bases from V and 3 bases from J, with 12 bases between. Here the CDR3 reads CASSIDGGFNQPQHF. The CDR3 region has the DNA TGTGCCAGTAGTATCGACGGGGGGTTCAATCAGCCCCAGCATTTT. The complete variable domain, with remaining parts taken from reference TRBV19 and TRBJ1-5, reads DGGITQSPKYLFRKEGQNVTLSCEQNLNHDAMYWYRQDPGQGLRLIYYSQIVNDFQKGDIAEGYSVSREKKESFPLTVTSAQKNPTAFYLCASSIDGGFNQPQHFGDGTRLSIL.

The chain uses TRBV5-1 and TRBJ1-3, with D perhaps TRBD1 (5 bases). CDR1 is SGHRS and CDR2 is YFSETQ in the germline V gene. The CDR3 length is 16 residues. V gave up 5 bases and J gave up 0 bases, with 15 bases separating them. DNA for the CDR3: TGCGCCAGCAGTTCCGGGACGCCAAGCTCTGGAAACACCATATATTTT. Protein: CASSSGTPSSGNTIYF.

The V gene is TRBV5-4, the J gene TRBJ1-1; no clear D. The CDR3 runs to 13 residues. Looked up from germline, CDR1 is SGHNT and CDR2 is YYREEE (reference sequence). V was trimmed by 3 bases and J by 6 bases, leaving 12 bases between them. The CDR3 protein is CASSSIGRAEAFF. The CDR3, as DNA: TGTGCCAGCAGCTCAATCGGACGGGCTGAAGCTTTCTTT.

The chain employs TRBV6-5 and TRBJ1-2; 7 nucleotides align to TRBD1. This CDR3 region has 13 residues. Germline V CDR1 and CDR2: MNHEY, SVGAGI. Trimming took 5 bases from V and 2 from J; bases not matched to a gene: 2. In DNA, the CDR3 is TGTGCCAGCAGTCTGACAGGGAACTATGGCTACACCTTC. It specifies CASSLTGNYGYTF.

J is TRBJ2-1 and V is TRBV27; D uncertain. Trimming took off 4 bases at V and 3 bases at J, with 10 bases between the two ends. In germline, CDR1 is MNHEY, CDR2 SMNVEV (reference sequence). The CDR3 has 14 residues. The chain's CDR3 is CASSSRRNYNEQFF. In DNA form, the CDR3 reads TGTGCCAGCAGTTCGCGAAGAAACTACAATGAGCAGTTCTTC.

A single count supports this clone. V usage is TRBV12-3 or TRBV12-4 and J usage is TRBJ2-1; either TRBD1 or TRBD2 may supply D (5 bases each). V lost 7 bases to trimming and J lost 6 bases, with 10 bases between them. This CDR3 is built from 12 residues. The CDR3 DNA reads as TGTGCCAGCACCGGGACCACCAATGAGCAGTTCTTC. It is translated as CASTGTTNEQFF.

The sample holds one count of this clone. The identical CDR3 is also encoded by other nucleotide sequences in the sample. The V call is TRBV5-1, the J call TRBJ1-1; TRBD1 aligns across 10 bases. Germline CDR1 SGHRS, CDR2 YFSETQ. The CDR3 extends over 15 amino acids. The junction had 9 bases not matched to a gene; V was cut back by 5 bases and J by 5 bases. The CDR3 spells CASRLDRGRGTEAFF. CDR3 nucleotides: TGCGCCAGCAGACTCGACAGGGGGCGGGGTACTGAAGCTTTCTTT.

This clone has a single count. The V gene is TRBV6-5, the J gene TRBJ2-5; TRBD1 might be the D (6 bases). Trimming removed 10 bases at V and 5 bases at J, with 23 bases between. Germline assignment: CDR1 MNHEY and CDR2 SVGAGI. This CDR3 region has 15 residues. The CDR3 region is CATGPHREGWETQYF. CDR3 DNA: TGTGCCACGGGCCCCCACAGGGAAGGGTGGGAGACCCAGTACTTC.

The V gene is TRBV5-5, the J gene TRBJ2-3; 8 bases match TRBD2. The CDR3 loop spans 15 amino acids. Germline-derived CDR1 and CDR2 are SGHKS and YYEKEE (reference sequence). Trimming removed 0 bases from V and 3 bases from J; junction bases left unmatched: 3. Here the CDR3 reads CASSLVSGETDTQYF. Written as DNA, the CDR3 is TGTGCCAGCAGCTTGGTTAGCGGGGAAACAGATACGCAGTATTTT.

This clone turned up a few times. CDR3 sequence reads: CASSLYRGPSDGYTF. For the CDR3, the DNA is TGTGCCAGCAGCTTATATCGAGGACCGTCTGATGGCTACACCTTC. V gene TRBV7-2 combines with J gene TRBJ1-2; D is ambiguous. This CDR3 spans 15 amino acids. Looked up from germline, CDR1 is SGHTA and CDR2 is FQGNSA. V lost 2 bases to trimming and J lost 6 bases, with 16 bases between them.

By sample fraction, this clone is medium-sized. The gene calls are TRBV29-1 and TRBJ2-1, with 12 bases matching TRBD1. V lost 3 bases to trimming and J lost 5 bases; unmatched junction nucleotides: 26. The CDR3 sequence is 22 residues long. Germline-derived CDR1 and CDR2 are SQVTM and ANQGSEA. The DNA of the CDR3 is TGCAGCGTTGAGAGCAGGAGGGCTCCGGGACAGGGGGCTATGTTTTTCGACAATGAGCAGTTCTTC. Protein product: CSVESRRAPGQGAMFFDNEQFF.

The chain joins TRBV2 to TRBJ1-1; D is possibly TRBD1 (6 bases). The CDR3 totals 14 residues. Germline CDR1 and CDR2: SNHLY and FYNNEI. Trimming took 8 bases from V and 0 from J, leaving 13 bases between them. In DNA form, the CDR3 reads TGTGCCAGCCCTACCGGGACACTGAACACTGAAGCTTTCTTT. This sequence encodes CASPTGTLNTEAFF. Combining the CDR3 with reference TRBV2 and TRBJ1-1 gives the whole variable domain EPEVTQTPSHQVTQMGQEVILRCVPISNHLYFYWYRQILGQKVEFLVSFYNNEISEKSEIFDDQFSVERPDGSNFTLKIRSTKLEDSAMYFCASPTGTLNTEAFFGQGTRLTVV.

The chain couples TRBV28 to TRBJ1-2, with TRBD1 as a possible D gene (5 bases). Trimming removed 1 base at V and 3 bases at J, with 12 bases between. In germline, CDR1 is MDHEN, CDR2 SYDVKM. The CDR3 runs 15 residues. The CDR3 protein is CASSLSPVGDYGYTF. As DNA, the CDR3 is TGTGCCAGCAGTTTATCCCCGGTGGGGGACTATGGCTACACCTTC.

V and J are TRBV12-3 or TRBV12-4 and TRBJ1-2; D is uncertain. V shed 4 bases and J shed 5 bases, with 11 bases lying between them. The CDR3 is made up of 13 amino acids. The CDR3, as DNA: TGTGCCAGCAGTTCCCCCCGCCTTTATGGCTACACCTTC. This translates into CASSSPRLYGYTF.

The rearrangement uses TRBV19 and TRBJ1-2; D unresolved. Germline CDR1 and CDR2: LNHDA and SQIVND (reference sequence). Trimming stripped 7 bases from V and 7 bases from J, with 13 bases between. The CDR3 extends over 12 amino acids. CDR3 DNA sequence: TGTGCCAGTATTGGGAGCCCCCTTGGCTACACCTTC. It yields the protein CASIGSPLGYTF.

J is TRBJ1-3 and V is TRBV19; no clear D gene. Germline CDR1 LNHDA, CDR2 SQIVND (reference sequence). This CDR3 has 14 residues. The ends were cut back, 9 bases at V and 0 bases at J, with 12 bases in the middle. CDR3 nucleotides: TGTGCCAGCCGGCTGAGTAGCTCTGGAAACACCATATATTTT. Amino acids: CASRLSSSGNTIYF.

The CDR3 spells CASSLGTVNNQPQHF. The CDR3 DNA reads as TGCGCCAGCAGCTTAGGGACCGTGAACAATCAGCCCCAGCATTTT. The genes are TRBV5-1 and TRBJ1-5; D perhaps matches TRBD1 (5 bases). V lost 2 bases and J 3 bases, leaving 12 bases between the germline ends. Germline V gene data show CDR1 as SGHRS and CDR2 as YFSETQ. The CDR3 loop spans 15 amino acids.

The chain couples TRBV7-9 to TRBJ1-5; the match to TRBD1 covers 8 bases. CDR3 length: 15 amino acids. Germline V lookup: CDR1 SEHNR, CDR2 FQNEAQ (reference sequence). V dropped 5 bases and J dropped 8; count of bases not matched to a gene: 11. The CDR3: CASSRGTGAMEPQHF. The DNA for the CDR3 is TGTGCCAGCAGCAGAGGGACAGGAGCAATGGAGCCCCAGCATTTT.